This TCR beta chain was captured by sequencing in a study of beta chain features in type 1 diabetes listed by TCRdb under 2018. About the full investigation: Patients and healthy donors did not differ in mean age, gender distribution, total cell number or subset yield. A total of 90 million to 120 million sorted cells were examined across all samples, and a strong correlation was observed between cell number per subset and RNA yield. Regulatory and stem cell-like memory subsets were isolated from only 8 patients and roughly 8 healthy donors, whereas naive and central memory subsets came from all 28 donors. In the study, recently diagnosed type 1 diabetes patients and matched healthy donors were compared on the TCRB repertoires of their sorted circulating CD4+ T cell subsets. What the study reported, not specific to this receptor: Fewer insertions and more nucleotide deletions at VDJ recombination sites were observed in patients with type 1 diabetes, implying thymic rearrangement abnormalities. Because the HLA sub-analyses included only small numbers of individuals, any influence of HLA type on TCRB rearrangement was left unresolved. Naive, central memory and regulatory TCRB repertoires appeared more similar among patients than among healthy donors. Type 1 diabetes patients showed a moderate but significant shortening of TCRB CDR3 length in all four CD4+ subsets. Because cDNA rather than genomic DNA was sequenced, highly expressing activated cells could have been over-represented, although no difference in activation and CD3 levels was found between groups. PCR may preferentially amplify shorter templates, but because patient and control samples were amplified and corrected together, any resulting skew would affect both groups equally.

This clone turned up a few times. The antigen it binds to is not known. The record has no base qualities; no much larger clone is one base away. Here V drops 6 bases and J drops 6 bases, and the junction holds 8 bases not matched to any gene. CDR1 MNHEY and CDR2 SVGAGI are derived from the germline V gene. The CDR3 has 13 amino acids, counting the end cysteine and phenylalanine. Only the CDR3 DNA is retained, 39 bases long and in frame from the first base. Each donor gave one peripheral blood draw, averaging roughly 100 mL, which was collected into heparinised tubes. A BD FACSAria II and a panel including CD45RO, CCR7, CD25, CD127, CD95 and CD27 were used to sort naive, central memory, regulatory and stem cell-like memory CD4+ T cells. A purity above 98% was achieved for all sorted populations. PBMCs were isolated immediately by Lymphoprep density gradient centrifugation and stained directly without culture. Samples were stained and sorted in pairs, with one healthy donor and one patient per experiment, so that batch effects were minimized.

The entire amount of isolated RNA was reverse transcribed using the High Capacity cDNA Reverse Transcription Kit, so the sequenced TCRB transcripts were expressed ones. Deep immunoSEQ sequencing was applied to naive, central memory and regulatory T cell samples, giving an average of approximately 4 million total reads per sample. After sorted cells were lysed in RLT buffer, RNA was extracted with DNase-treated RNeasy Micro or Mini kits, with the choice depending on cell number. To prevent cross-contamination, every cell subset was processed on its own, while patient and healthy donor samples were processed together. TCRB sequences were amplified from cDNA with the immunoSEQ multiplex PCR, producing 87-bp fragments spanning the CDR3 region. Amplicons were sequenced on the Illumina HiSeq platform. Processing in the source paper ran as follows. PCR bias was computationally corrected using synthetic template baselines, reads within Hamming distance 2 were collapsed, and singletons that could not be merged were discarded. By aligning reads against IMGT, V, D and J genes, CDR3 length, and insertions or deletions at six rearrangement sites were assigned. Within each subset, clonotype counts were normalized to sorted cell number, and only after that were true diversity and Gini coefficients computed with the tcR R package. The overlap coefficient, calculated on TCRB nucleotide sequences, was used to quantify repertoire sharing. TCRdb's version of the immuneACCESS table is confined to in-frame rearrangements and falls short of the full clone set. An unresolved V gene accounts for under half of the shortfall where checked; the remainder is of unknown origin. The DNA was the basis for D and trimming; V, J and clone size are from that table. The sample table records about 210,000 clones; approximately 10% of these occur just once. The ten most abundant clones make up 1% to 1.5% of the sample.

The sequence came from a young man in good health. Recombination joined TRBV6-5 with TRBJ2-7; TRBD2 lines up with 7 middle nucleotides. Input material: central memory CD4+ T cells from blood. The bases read TGTGCCAGCAGCAGCGGGACTCTTTCCGAGCAGTACTTC. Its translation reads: CASSSGTLSEQYF.